This TCR beta chain derives from a study of shared clonotypes between healthy human individuals. Terminally differentiated effector memory CD45RA+ cells were left out of the naive CD8 fraction, which was CD45RO-negative and positively selected for CCR7. Donors were healthy HIV-negative adults without recently reported acute infections or vaccinations. The table came from immunoSEQ multiplex PCR; TCRdb's copy has only in-frame clones and leaves some out. The table has 1.5 million to 2.5 million clones, about 95% seen once. The sequence derives from a man younger than 30 in good health. Sequenced input: naive CD8+ T cells sorted from blood.

The CDR3 sequence is CASSLAGDRVNSPLHF. The DNA of the CDR3 is TGTGCCAGCAGCTTAGCTGGGGACAGGGTCAATTCACCCCTCCACTTT. This chain joins TRBV7-6 and TRBJ1-6; 9 nucleotides line up with TRBD1. CDR1 is SGHVS, CDR2 FNYEAQ, per germline. The CDR3 runs 16 residues. Trimming at V came to 0 bases and at J to 7 bases, leaving 4 bases not matched to a gene.